This paragraph reports one T cell receptor (beta chain). The sample comes from a study of control samples from healthy donors and cancer patients. V was clipped by 1 base and J by 4 bases, with 14 bases between them. The CDR3 is made up of 15 amino acids. Per the germline V gene, CDR1 is SGDLS and CDR2 is YYNGEE. Using immunoSEQ multiplex PCR, the repertoire was profiled, and TCRdb retains in-frame clones only, with some absent. The sample comprises 150,000 to 200,000 clones, over 85% of which are singletons, and approximately 1.4% rests with the top ten. The chain uses TRBV9 and TRBJ2-5, with D hard to call. Material for sequencing was blood. This TCR was sampled from a man aged 25-40 years in good health. This CDR3 is CASSVTQRLGETQYF. The DNA for the CDR3 is TGTGCCAGCAGCGTAACTCAGCGATTGGGAGAGACCCAGTACTTC.